A single sample gave rise to the 16 T cell receptor beta chains below, sequenced in a study of cytomegalovirus exposure and HLA in healthy donors. PCR amplification relied on 60 Vbeta primers (plus 13 Jbeta primers). The table came from immunoSEQ multiplex PCR; TCRdb's copy has only in-frame clones and leaves some out. The data show just under 80,000 clones, with roughly 80% seen just once and approximately 4.6% held by the top ten. The source material was PBMCs. The receptors were gathered from a man aged 35-49 years in good health and CMV-seronegative.

The chain recombines TRBV7-9 with TRBJ2-6; the D gene is possibly TRBD2 (6 bases). The germline V gene has CDR1 SEHNR and CDR2 FQNEAQ (reference sequence). V was clipped by 4 bases and J by 0 bases, with 19 bases between them. The CDR3 has 19 amino acids. Written as DNA, the CDR3 is TGTGCCAGCAGCTATTTATCGGGAGTTGGTAGCTCTGGGGCCAACGTCCTGACTTTC. The encoded protein is CASSYLSGVGSSGANVLTF.

A single count supports this clone. V is TRBV7-9 and J is TRBJ2-7; D not resolved. The CDR3 totals 16 residues. V was cut by 5 bases and J by 3 bases, with 20 bases left in between. Germline CDR1 is SEHNR and CDR2 is FQNEAQ (reference sequence). CDR3 nucleotide sequence: TGTGCCAGCAGCCCCTCCGGTGGGCCAGCCCGCTACGAGCAGTACTTC. This translates into CASSPSGGPARYEQYF.

The rearrangement joins TRBV5-1 to TRBJ2-7; maybe TRBD1 (6 bases). The CDR3 runs to 17 residues. Trimming took off 3 bases at V and 0 bases at J, with 19 bases between the two ends. From germline, CDR1 is SGHRS and CDR2 YFSETQ. The CDR3 here is CASSSLFQGRSSYEQYF. As DNA, the CDR3 is TGCGCCAGCAGCTCCCTATTTCAGGGGCGAAGCTCCTACGAGCAGTACTTC. Complete variable domain (other parts from reference TRBV5-1 and TRBJ2-7): KAGVTQTPRYLIKTRGQQVTLSCSPISGHRSVSWYQQTPGQGLQFLFEYFSETQRNKGNFPGRFSGRQFSNSRSEMNVSTLELGDSALYLCASSSLFQGRSSYEQYFGPGTRLTVT.

The chain couples TRBV29-1 to TRBJ2-5; D perhaps matches TRBD2 (5 bases). CDR3 size: 11 residues. Germline V lookup: CDR1 SQVTM, CDR2 ANQGSEA. The V end was cut by 4 bases, the J end by 5 bases, with 8 bases between. CDR3: CSVASGETQYF. The CDR3 bases are TGCAGCGTTGCTTCGGGGGAGACCCAGTACTTC.

This rearrangement joins TRBV2 to TRBJ2-7; 11 bases map to TRBD2. The V segment lost 5 bases and the J segment 2 bases; nucleotides outside the gene matches: 2. Germline-derived CDR1 and CDR2 are SNHLY and FYNNEI. The CDR3 is 14 residues long. In DNA, the CDR3 is TGTGCCAGCAGTTTTAGCGGGAGGGCCTACGAGCAGTACTTC. Its translation is CASSFSGRAYEQYF.

This rearrangement joins TRBV5-5 to TRBJ2-2, with 9 nucleotides matching TRBD1. The CDR3 runs to 16 residues. The V gene's germline CDR1 is SGHKS and CDR2 YYEKEE (reference sequence). After removal of 0 bases from V and 4 bases from J, the junction contained 4 bases not matched to a gene. This chain's CDR3 is CASSLGGQGRTGELFF. CDR3 nucleotides: TGTGCCAGCAGCTTGGGCGGACAGGGGCGCACCGGGGAGCTGTTTTTT.

This clone was seen only once. V gene TRBV5-4 combines with J gene TRBJ1-2, with 8 bases identical to TRBD1. The CDR3 consists of 15 residues. J lost 1 base, V lost 4 bases, and 6 bases had no gene match. Germline loops: CDR1 SGHNT, CDR2 YYREEE (reference sequence). CDR3 in amino acids: CASSPRDRINYGYTF. CDR3 sequence (DNA): TGTGCCAGCAGCCCCCGGGACAGGATTAACTATGGCTACACCTTC.

The CDR3: CSVGLLASGRYNEQFF. The CDR3 DNA follows: TGCAGCGTTGGTCTTTTGGCTAGCGGGAGGTATAATGAGCAGTTCTTC. The chain is built from TRBV29-1 and TRBJ2-1; the match to TRBD2 covers 11 bases. The CDR3 has 16 amino acids. The V and J ends lost 4 bases and 7 bases, in that order; junction bases with no gene match: 12. Germline CDR1 and CDR2: SQVTM and ANQGSEA.

The V and J genes are TRBV25-1 and TRBJ1-2; TRBD1 aligns across 8 bases. Germline CDR1 and CDR2: MGHDK and SYGVNS. The CDR3 spans 16 residues. V trimming: 3 bases; J trimming: 4 bases; junction bases outside the gene matches: 10. This chain's CDR3 is CASSEPGQGRAYGYTF. CDR3 sequence (DNA): TGTGCCAGCAGTGAGCCCGGACAGGGCAGGGCCTATGGCTACACCTTC.

V gene TRBV7-9 combines with J gene TRBJ2-2; 8 nucleotides align to TRBD1. Germline loops: CDR1 SEHNR, CDR2 FQNEAQ (reference sequence). Trimming removed 11 bases from V and 1 base from J; junction bases left unmatched: 3. The CDR3 is 13 amino acids. As DNA, the CDR3 is TGTGCCGGGGACAGGTGGAACACCGGGGAGCTGTTTTTT. It yields the protein CAGDRWNTGELFF. Based on the CDR3 plus reference TRBV7-9 and TRBJ2-2, the full variable domain is DTGVSQNPRHKITKRGQNVTFRCDPISEHNRLYWYRQTLGQGPEFLTYFQNEAQLEKSRLLSDRFSAERPKGSFSTLEIQRTEQGDSAMYLCAGDRWNTGELFFGEGSRLTVL.

This chain links TRBV7-9 with TRBJ1-3; a weak D match, TRBD1 (5 bases). Trimming removed 5 bases at V and 0 bases at J, with 23 bases between. The CDR3 is made up of 19 amino acids. Germline V CDR1 and CDR2: SEHNR, FQNEAQ (reference sequence). The CDR3 DNA follows: TGTGCCAGCAGCCCGACCATGGGGCGGCAGATTAGCTCTGGAAACACCATATATTTT. Its translation: CASSPTMGRQISSGNTIYF.

A remark on this clone: At one end the junction does not follow the germline gene, possibly because of a read error. V and J are TRBV4-2 and TRBJ1-3, with 9 nucleotides matching TRBD1. CDR3 length: 16 amino acids. Germline lookup yields CDR1 LGHNA and CDR2 YNFKEQ. CDR3 region: CASSEEQGATGNTIYF. Written as DNA, the CDR3 is TGTGCCAGCAGCGAAGAACAGGGGGCTACTGGAAACACCATATATTTT.

CDR3 region: CASSQDPGAGELFF. CDR3 in DNA: TGCGCCAGCAGCCAAGATCCGGGGGCCGGGGAGCTGTTTTTT. The gene calls are TRBV4-3 and TRBJ2-2; D is perhaps TRBD2 (6 bases). The germline CDR1 and CDR2 sequences are LGHNA and YSLEER. V lost 0 bases to trimming and J lost 6 bases, with 8 bases between them. This CDR3 comprises 14 residues.

The rearrangement uses TRBV6-5 and TRBJ2-7; the D gene is possibly TRBD1 (5 bases). The CDR3 has 15 residues. V was pared by 0 bases and J by 1 base, with 10 bases between. Germline lookup yields CDR1 MNHEY and CDR2 SVGAGI. CDR3 sequence (DNA): TGTGCCAGCAGTTACTCTAGAGACAGTTCCTACGAGCAGTACTTC. It is translated as CASSYSRDSSYEQYF.

CDR3 DNA sequence: TGCAGCGTCGACACAACGGCCGGACTCGGGGAGACCCAGTACTTC. Amino acid sequence: CSVDTTAGLGETQYF. The V gene is TRBV29-1, the J gene TRBJ2-5; tentative D call: TRBD2 (5 bases). CDR1 and CDR2 from the germline V gene are SQVTM and ANQGSEA. The V end was cut by 6 bases, the J end by 5 bases, with 22 bases between. The CDR3 contains 15 residues.

This sequence joins TRBV2 and TRBJ1-1, with TRBD1 matching 7 bases. Germline lookup yields CDR1 SNHLY and CDR2 FYNNEI. V shed 5 bases, J shed 7 bases, and the junction held 1 base outside the gene matches. The CDR3 sequence is 11 residues long. CDR3 loop: CASSRDSEAFF. The CDR3 nucleotides read TGTGCCAGCAGTCGGGACAGTGAAGCTTTCTTT.